These 21 T cell receptor beta chains came from one sample sequenced in a study of blood T cell repertoires in COVID-19. Sequencing used immunoSEQ multiplex PCR; TCRdb keeps in-frame clones, though not all of them. The sample contains hundreds of thousands of clones, 82% of which appear only once. The sequenced material came from PBMCs or T cells enriched from blood (not recorded which). The receptor source for this set is a woman aged 55-70 years who had recovered from COVID-19.

The chain links TRBV4-3 to TRBJ2-2; 11 nucleotides match TRBD2. Trimming cost V 3 bases and J 1 base; bases outside gene matches: 13. CDR1 and CDR2 from the germline V gene are LGHNA and YSLEER. CDR3 size: 20 residues. The CDR3: CASSQRPLAGGHRNTGELFF. Written as DNA, the CDR3 is TGCGCCAGCAGCCAGAGACCCCTAGCGGGGGGCCACCGGAACACCGGGGAGCTGTTTTTT.

The chain carries TRBV7-8 and TRBJ1-5; a possible D gene is TRBD1 (6 bases). CDR1 and CDR2 from the germline V gene are SGHVS and FQNEAQ. V lost 2 bases and J 4 bases, leaving 18 bases between the germline ends. This CDR3 is built from 17 residues. The CDR3 is CASSLWGPRLNNQPQHF. The CDR3 DNA is TGTGCCAGCAGCTTATGGGGGCCTCGACTTAATAATCAGCCCCAGCATTTT.

V usage is TRBV29-1 and J usage is TRBJ2-5, with 7 nucleotides matching TRBD2. The CDR3 loop spans 14 amino acids. Germline CDR1 reads SQVTM; CDR2 reads ANQGSEA. V lost 4 bases and J lost 5; bases outside the gene matches: 10. The CDR3 sequence: CSVVGVAGTETQYF. The CDR3 nucleotides read TGCAGCGTTGTGGGGGTAGCGGGTACGGAGACCCAGTACTTC.

The V call is TRBV10-3, the J call TRBJ2-6; D not resolved. The CDR3 is made up of 15 amino acids. V was shortened by 6 bases and J by 0 bases, with 9 bases between the two germline ends. The germline V gene has CDR1 ENHRY and CDR2 SYGVKD. CDR3: CAISPHGSGANVLTF. The CDR3 coding sequence is TGTGCCATCAGCCCTCACGGCTCTGGGGCCAACGTCCTGACTTTC.

The chain is built from TRBV12-5 and TRBJ2-1, with 13 bases aligning to TRBD2. The J segment lost 7 bases and the V segment lost 1 base, leaving 1 base of the junction unmatched. Germline values: CDR1 LGHNT, CDR2 FRNRAP. The CDR3 contains 15 residues. The CDR3 region has the DNA TGTGCTAGTGGTTTGGGACTAGCGGGAGGTAATGAGCAGTTCTTC. Translation gives CASGLGLAGGNEQFF.

The chain joins TRBV7-6 to TRBJ2-2; the D gene is possibly TRBD2 (6 bases). Per germline, CDR1 SGHVS and CDR2 FNYEAQ. The V gene lost 6 bases and the J gene lost 6 bases, with 14 bases spanning the gap. This CDR3 is built from 14 residues. CDR3 loop: CASRSVGSSGELFF. CDR3 nucleotides: TGTGCCAGCAGATCCGTCGGGAGTTCCGGGGAGCTGTTTTTT.

The CDR3 spells CASSLRDRLFF. The CDR3 nucleotides are TGTGCCAGCAGTTTACGGGACAGACTGTTTTTT. The genes are TRBV28 and TRBJ1-4; TRBD1 agrees at 7 bases. Per the germline V gene, CDR1 is MDHEN and CDR2 is SYDVKM. The CDR3 is 11 amino acids. The junction had 1 base not matched to a gene; V was cut back by 2 bases and J by 13 bases.

The chain employs TRBV10-3 and TRBJ2-7; 7 bases are shared with TRBD1. Trimming removed 4 bases from V and 6 bases from J; junction bases left unmatched: 6. Germline V gives CDR1 ENHRY, CDR2 SYGVKD. This CDR3 has 13 amino acids. CDR3 amino acids: CAISVGRDSEQYF. As DNA, the CDR3 is TGTGCCATCAGTGTGGGCAGGGACAGCGAGCAGTACTTC.

This chain uses TRBV5-4 with TRBJ2-7; TRBD2 is a possible D gene (6 bases). CDR3 length: 13 residues. Trimming took 4 bases from V and 7 from J, leaving 15 bases between them. Germline V gene lookup returns CDR1 SGHNT and CDR2 YYREEE (reference sequence). CDR3 region: CASSEDYPEEQYF. The CDR3 DNA follows: TGTGCCAGCAGCGAGGACTACCCTGAGGAGCAGTACTTC. Looking up the rest from reference TRBV5-4 and TRBJ2-7 gives the full variable domain: ETGVTQSPTHLIKTRGQQVTLRCSSQSGHNTVSWYQQALGQGPQFIFQYYREEENGRGNFPPRFSGLQFPNYSSELNVNALELDDSALYLCASSEDYPEEQYFGPGTRLTVT.

The genes are TRBV14 and TRBJ1-2; D may be TRBD1 (6 bases). Germline V lookup: CDR1 SGHDN, CDR2 FVKESK. Trimming pared 0 bases from V and 3 bases from J, leaving 14 bases between. The CDR3 covers 16 residues. CDR3 region: CASSQDYSRGYYGYTF. CDR3 nucleotides: TGTGCCAGCAGCCAAGATTATAGCAGGGGTTACTATGGCTACACCTTC.

The chain is built from TRBV11-2 and TRBJ1-1; D may be TRBD1 (6 bases). The V and J ends lost 3 bases and 4 bases respectively, with 12 bases between them. The V gene's germline CDR1 is SGHAT and CDR2 FQNNGV. CDR3 length equals 14 residues. The CDR3 nucleotides read TGTGCCAGCAGCTTTCACAGGGTTGGCACTGAAGCTTTCTTT. The encoded protein is CASSFHRVGTEAFF.

The V gene is TRBV10-3, the J gene TRBJ1-3, with TRBD1 matching over 8 bases. The CDR3 runs 16 residues. The germline gives CDR1 ENHRY, CDR2 SYGVKD. V gave up 8 bases and J gave up 3 bases; unmatched junction bases: 12. Here the CDR3 DNA reads TGTGCCATCCTAGGGGCAGGGGGCACGTATGGAAACACCATATATTTT. This codes for CAILGAGGTYGNTIYF.

This clone occurred a few times. The chain combines TRBV4-2 with TRBJ2-3, with 8 bases identical to TRBD2. Trimming at V came to 3 bases and at J to 4 bases, leaving 3 bases not matched to a gene. This CDR3 has 14 amino acids. The germline gives CDR1 LGHNA, CDR2 YNFKEQ. The CDR3 coding sequence is TGTGCCAGCAGCCAGACTAGCGTGTCAGATACGCAGTATTTT. It translates to CASSQTSVSDTQYF.

The chain recombines TRBV10-3 with TRBJ2-7; D gene unclear. Germline CDR1 ENHRY, CDR2 SYGVKD. Between the trimmed V and J ends, which lost 1 base and 4 bases, there was a span of 11 bases. The CDR3 sequence is 14 residues long. The DNA of the CDR3 is TGTGCCATCAGTGAGTTGGGCAGCCCTTACGAGCAGTACTTC. Protein: CAISELGSPYEQYF.

CDR3 residues: CASSLGASGRETQYF. CDR3 bases: TGCGCCAGCAGCTTGGGGGCTAGCGGGCGGGAGACCCAGTACTTC. This chain links TRBV5-1 with TRBJ2-5; 8 bases align to TRBD2. The CDR3 runs to 15 residues. J gave up 5 bases and V 0 bases, and 6 bases lay outside the gene matches. Germline loops: CDR1 SGHRS, CDR2 YFSETQ.

The chain employs TRBV7-9 and TRBJ1-5; 9 positions match TRBD1. The CDR3 runs 16 residues. The V gene's germline CDR1 is SEHNR and CDR2 FQNEAQ (reference sequence). V shed 5 bases and J 4 bases; nucleotides not matched to a gene: 9. CDR3 amino acids: CASSPSTGTGNQPQHF. The CDR3 nucleotides are TGTGCCAGCAGCCCATCCACCGGGACAGGGAATCAGCCCCAGCATTTT. Full variable domain (remainder filled in from reference TRBV7-9 and TRBJ1-5): DTGVSQNPRHKITKRGQNVTFRCDPISEHNRLYWYRQTLGQGPEFLTYFQNEAQLEKSRLLSDRFSAERPKGSFSTLEIQRTEQGDSAMYLCASSPSTGTGNQPQHFGDGTRLSIL.

V usage is TRBV11-3 and J usage is TRBJ2-7, with D maybe TRBD2 (5 bases). From germline, CDR1 is SGHNT and CDR2 YENEEA. CDR3 length: 14 residues. Between the trimmed V and J ends, which lost 0 bases and 4 bases, there was a span of 10 bases. The DNA of the CDR3 is TGTGCCAGCAGCTTAGATTACGGGAATTACGAGCAGTACTTC. This sequence encodes CASSLDYGNYEQYF.

This clone was counted a few times. The rearrangement joins TRBV2 to TRBJ1-5; D is unresolved. Germline CDR1 reads SNHLY; CDR2 reads FYNNEI. This CDR3 is built from 12 residues. The V end was cut by 3 bases, the J end by 4 bases, with 4 bases between. The CDR3, as DNA: TGTGCCAGCAGTGACAATAATCAGCCCCAGCATTTT. The encoded protein is CASSDNNQPQHF.

V usage is TRBV11-3 and J usage is TRBJ2-7; D is uncertain. Deletions cut 1 base from V and 6 bases from J, with 7 bases between. CDR3 size: 12 residues. Germline assignment: CDR1 SGHNT and CDR2 YENEEA. The CDR3 loop reads CASSLGYSEQYF. DNA for the CDR3: TGTGCCAGCAGCTTAGGATACAGCGAGCAGTACTTC.

V and J are TRBV4-3 and TRBJ2-7; D is perhaps TRBD1 (5 bases). Germline loops: CDR1 LGHNA, CDR2 YSLEER. V was clipped by 0 bases and J by 2 bases, with 8 bases between them. The CDR3 spans 14 residues. In nucleotides, the CDR3 is TGCGCCAGCAGCCAAGATAGGGGAACCTACGAGCAGTACTTC. This sequence encodes CASSQDRGTYEQYF.

The CDR3 here is CSVEDRDRFNYGYTF. CDR3 nucleotide sequence: TGCAGCGTTGAGGACCGGGACAGATTTAACTATGGCTACACCTTC. The chain is built from TRBV29-1 and TRBJ1-2, with 7 positions matching TRBD1. V shed 3 bases, J shed 1 base, and the junction held 8 bases outside the gene matches. The CDR3 is made up of 15 amino acids. Germline V CDR1 and CDR2: SQVTM, ANQGSEA.